A single T cell receptor (beta chain) is shown here with its context. The data are from a study of glioma-infiltrating T cells. The iRepertoire nested amplicon-rescue multiplex PCR amplified TCR alpha and beta CDR3s from RNA. TCRdb called the multiplex PCR reads again in MiXCR, with one record for every CDR3 protein. The table shows almost 2,500 distinct CDR3 sequences, with around 68% occurring only once. This CDR3 is built from 15 residues. Looked up from germline, CDR1 is LNHNV and CDR2 is YYDKDF (reference sequence). With 3 bases removed from V and 2 bases from J, the gap between germline ends came to 12 bases.

Material for sequencing was glioma tissue, nonneoplastic brain tissue, or PBMCs (not recorded which). The chain is built from TRBV15 and TRBJ2-3; the D is unclear. The clonotype comes from a human donor with low-grade glioma or glioblastoma, undergoing nonglioma brain surgery, or in good health (not recorded which). CDR3 DNA sequence: TGTGCCACCAGCAGCTTAGCTCCAAACACAGATACGCAGTATTTT. It is translated as CATSSLAPNTDTQYF.